This T cell receptor beta chain was documented in a study of blood T cell repertoires in COVID-19 (dated by TCRdb to about 2020). Regarding the study in general: Collaborator samples came from the United States, Italy and Spain and covered acute and convalescent phases of COVID-19. The prospective study material was composed of cDNA or gDNA derived from T cells, B-cell-depleted T cells, or PBMCs. The sample metadata nearly always contained a de-identified subject ID, COVID-19 status, age in years and sex. The repertoires were released in a freely available public database intended as a resource for research on the immune response to SARS-CoV-2. Deeply sampled blood TCRbeta repertoires from subjects exposed to, actively infected with, or recovered from COVID-19 were included in the dataset. The samples were drawn from two sources: the first 160 participants of the ongoing ImmuneRACE study, and 1,200 or so subjects contributed by 6 global collaborators. HLA class I and class II types, where available, came from metadata supplied by the sample provider rather than from assay-based typing. What the study reported, not specific to this receptor: The amount of clinical and demographic metadata varied by source and participant and was provided uncurated.

V is clipped by 6 bases and J by 7 bases, and the sequence between their germline boundaries is 10 bases long. The CDR3 runs 12 amino acids, cysteine and phenylalanine included. Only the CDR3 region is kept as DNA, spanning 36 bases read in frame from base 1. Participants in the prospective study were enrolled through a virtual design, were aged roughly 18 to 100 years, and lived in under 25 United States geographic areas. To assign participants to cohorts, the prospective study relied on clinical history that participants themselves reported in a screening survey and a study questionnaire. In the prospective study, whole blood, serum and a nasopharyngeal or oropharyngeal swab were collected from each participant by mobile phlebotomists. Over a roughly 2-month period, participants in the prospective study had the option of providing additional blood draws and questionnaires. Before DNA extraction, blood samples from the prospective study were shipped at room temperature or frozen.

Remarks on this clone: Its recognized antigen is unknown. No much larger clone exists at a distance of one base, and base qualities are not known.

TCRbeta CDR3 regions were amplified from genomic DNA by means of the immunoSEQ Assay, a bias-controlled multiplex PCR. Per the source publication's procedure: The number of nucleated cells in each sample was estimated from the amplification of reference gene primers within the assay. To quantify the absolute abundance of each unique TCRbeta CDR3 rearrangement, sequence reads were collapsed and filtered. Productive Simpson clonality was computed per sample as the square root of Simpson's diversity index over productive rearrangements. What TCRdb holds here is the immuneACCESS table cut down to in-frame rearrangements. Part of the clones is not present; checked against another copy, under half of the missing clones reflect an unresolved V gene, and the others are unexplained. The V and J calls and clone size were taken over from that table, and D and trimming were inferred from the DNA. The sample data list around 250,000 clones, and about nine tenths of these were observed just once. The top ten clonotypes cover roughly 4% of the sample.

Sample: PBMCs or T cells enriched from blood (not recorded which). The source of this sequence is a woman in her 30s with acute COVID-19. The V gene is TRBV12-3 or TRBV12-4 and the J gene is TRBJ1-5, with no confidently assigned D gene. The DNA reads TGTGCCAGCAGCCGGACTGAACAGCCCCAGCATTTT. It specifies CASSRTEQPQHF.